What follows are 19 T cell receptor beta chains derived from one specimen sequenced in a study of shared clonotypes between healthy human individuals. TCRdb's copy holds only in-frame clones and misses some; the assay was immunoSEQ multiplex PCR. This sample has some 1,900,000 clones, with just under 95% found just once. CD45RO-negative, CCR7-selected cells formed the naive CD8 fraction, which excluded terminally differentiated effector memory CD45RA+ cells. The sample consisted of naive CD8+ T cells sorted from blood. These receptor sequences come from a man in his late teens or twenties in good health.

This clone was observed a single time. The rearrangement uses TRBV9 and TRBJ2-5; 13 nucleotides line up with TRBD2. The germline CDR1 and CDR2 sequences are SGDLS and YYNGEE. The CDR3 has 18 amino acids. J was trimmed by 0 bases and V by 3 bases; bases with no gene match: 8. CDR3 coding DNA: TGTGCCAGCAGCGCGGGACTAGCGGGGCACCTGTACCAAGAGACCCAGTACTTC. As protein: CASSAGLAGHLYQETQYF.

The V gene is TRBV1, the J gene TRBJ2-1; the table assigns TRBD2, which was not confirmed against the DNA. TRBV1 is marked as a pseudogene. The CDR3 spans 14 residues. The CDR3 DNA sequence: TGCACCAGCACTACTAGCGGGAAATACAATGAGCAGTTCTTC. Encoded protein: CTSTTSGKYNEQFF.

The chain joins TRBV6-6 to TRBJ2-7, with D perhaps matching TRBD1 or TRBD2 (6 bases each). The ends were cut back, 2 bases at V and 3 bases at J, with 11 bases in the middle. Germline CDR1 MNHNY, CDR2 SVGAGI (reference sequence). The CDR3 is made up of 14 amino acids. As DNA, the CDR3 is TGTGCCAGCAGTTACGCGGGACAACACTACGAGCAGTACTTC. Amino acid sequence: CASSYAGQHYEQYF.

This chain connects TRBV7-9 to TRBJ1-1; 7 bases line up with TRBD1. The V segment lost 5 bases and the J segment 0 bases; nucleotides outside the gene matches: 3. Germline loops: CDR1 SEHNR, CDR2 FQNEAQ (reference sequence). The CDR3 totals 14 residues. The CDR3 DNA is TGTGCCAGCAGCGGGACAGCCGTGAACACTGAAGCTTTCTTT. Amino acids: CASSGTAVNTEAFF.

The J gene is TRBJ1-2, the V gene TRBV5-1; TRBD1 is a possible D gene (5 bases). Trimming cost V 5 bases and J 3 bases, with 11 bases left between them. Germline CDR1 reads SGHRS; CDR2 reads YFSETQ. This CDR3 has 13 residues. The CDR3 DNA reads as TGCGCCAGCAGTGTACAGGTTGACTATGGCTACACCTTC. Translating gives CASSVQVDYGYTF.

The chain carries TRBV10-1 and TRBJ2-3; possibly TRBD1 for D (6 bases). In germline, CDR1 is WNHNN, CDR2 SYGVQD (reference sequence). The CDR3 has 13 amino acids. V was clipped by 6 bases and J by 6 bases, with 13 bases between them. CDR3: CASRAGEGDTQYF. The CDR3 nucleotides read TGCGCCAGCAGGGCAGGGGAAGGGGATACGCAGTATTTT.

This CDR3 is CASSRTGESGNTIYF. The CDR3 DNA sequence: TGTGCCAGCAGTCGGACAGGGGAATCTGGAAACACCATATATTTT. This rearrangement joins TRBV11-2 to TRBJ1-3; 9 nucleotides align to TRBD1. Germline assignment: CDR1 SGHAT and CDR2 FQNNGV. This CDR3 spans 15 amino acids. The V gene end was trimmed by 6 bases and the J gene end by 1 base; junction bases not matched to a gene: 4.

CDR3 amino acids: CASSQTGSTEAFF. As DNA, the CDR3 is TGTGCCAGCAGTCAGACAGGGAGCACTGAAGCTTTCTTT. This rearrangement joins TRBV28 to TRBJ1-1; 7 positions agree with TRBD1. The CDR3 extends over 13 amino acids. Germline loops: CDR1 MDHEN, CDR2 SYDVKM. Germline trimming cut 5 bases from V and 4 bases from J; bases unmatched to any gene: 4.

Here the CDR3 reads CASSSGPGTGNTEAFF. The CDR3 bases are TGTGCCAGCAGCTCTGGCCCCGGGACGGGGAACACTGAAGCTTTCTTT. V gene TRBV7-2 combines with J gene TRBJ1-1; D is perhaps TRBD1 (5 bases). V lost 4 bases to trimming and J lost 1 base, with 16 bases between them. Germline CDR1 is SGHTA and CDR2 is FQGNSA. This CDR3 is 16 amino acids long.

The rearrangement joins TRBV5-1 to TRBJ2-2; TRBD1 might be the D (6 bases). The germline V gene encodes CDR1 SGHRS and CDR2 YFSETQ. V lost 4 bases and J lost 6, with 10 bases in between. The CDR3 has 13 amino acids. Here the CDR3 reads CASSTWTAGELFF. Here the CDR3 DNA reads TGCGCCAGCAGCACCTGGACAGCCGGGGAGCTGTTTTTT. Based on the CDR3 plus reference TRBV5-1 and TRBJ2-2, the full variable domain is KAGVTQTPRYLIKTRGQQVTLSCSPISGHRSVSWYQQTPGQGLQFLFEYFSETQRNKGNFPGRFSGRQFSNSRSEMNVSTLELGDSALYLCASSTWTAGELFFGEGSRLTVL.

The J gene is TRBJ1-3, the V gene TRBV11-2, with D perhaps TRBD1 (5 bases). V was cut by 8 bases and J by 3 bases, with 17 bases left in between. From germline, CDR1 is SGHAT and CDR2 FQNNGV. This CDR3 is built from 15 residues. The CDR3, as DNA: TGTGCCAGCCGATCTACCGGGACGGATGGAAACACCATATATTTT. This sequence encodes CASRSTGTDGNTIYF.

The chain combines TRBV28 with TRBJ1-2, with unresolved D. CDR1 is MDHEN and CDR2 is SYDVKM in the germline V gene. The ends were cut back, 7 bases at V and 1 base at J, with 7 bases in the middle. The length of the CDR3 is 12 residues. Here the CDR3 reads CASNPGNYGYTF. CDR3 nucleotides: TGTGCCAGCAACCCGGGTAACTATGGCTACACCTTC.

CDR3 sequence (DNA): TGTGCCAGCAGAATTAGCGCGGGTTATTCACCCCTCCACTTT. This sequence encodes CASRISAGYSPLHF. V usage is TRBV7-8 and J usage is TRBJ1-6; D is unresolved. The V gene's germline CDR1 is SGHVS and CDR2 FQNEAQ. V lost 6 bases and J 8 bases, leaving 14 bases between the germline ends. The CDR3 loop spans 14 amino acids.

The genes are TRBV28 and TRBJ2-7; D may be TRBD1 (7 bases). The CDR3 is made up of 13 amino acids. V lost 4 bases and J lost 2, with 9 bases in between. Germline CDR1 is MDHEN and CDR2 is SYDVKM. In DNA, the CDR3 is TGTGCCAGCAGTTGGAGGGGGCCCTACGAGCAGTACTTC. Translating it yields CASSWRGPYEQYF.

J is TRBJ1-3 and V is TRBV13; unclear D gene. The CDR3 is made up of 14 amino acids. V was cut by 5 bases and J by 1 base, with 9 bases left in between. Germline lookup yields CDR1 PRHDT and CDR2 FYEKMQ (reference sequence). CDR3 bases: TGTGCCAGCAGCGAGAGAATGTCTGGAAACACCATATATTTT. Protein sequence: CASSERMSGNTIYF.

The rearrangement uses TRBV4-1 and TRBJ1-2, with TRBD1 matching over 9 bases. The germline V gene encodes CDR1 MGHRA and CDR2 YSYEKL. This CDR3 contains 15 residues. Losses at the gene ends were 0 bases for V and 4 bases for J; bases not matched to a gene: 3. The CDR3 sequence is CASSQETGGLYGYTF. The DNA of the CDR3 is TGCGCCAGCAGCCAAGAAACAGGGGGCCTCTATGGCTACACCTTC.

This clone was seen a single time. The rearrangement uses TRBV5-6 and TRBJ2-7; D ambiguous. Trimming stripped 0 bases from V and 5 bases from J, with 9 bases between. Germline lookup yields CDR1 SGHDT and CDR2 YYEEEE. The CDR3 runs 13 residues. CDR3 sequence: CASSLAGDNEQYF. The CDR3 DNA is TGTGCCAGCAGCTTGGCAGGTGACAACGAGCAGTACTTC.

In this sample, this clone turned up once. The sample contains more than one DNA sequence encoding this CDR3. The chain has TRBV30 and TRBJ2-5, with 9 bases that match TRBD1. From germline, CDR1 is GTSNPN and CDR2 SVGIG (reference sequence). The CDR3 has 14 residues. V lost 0 bases and J lost 5; bases outside the gene matches: 4. The CDR3 reads CAWSVGTGRETQYF. In DNA, the CDR3 is TGTGCCTGGAGTGTTGGGACAGGGAGGGAGACCCAGTACTTC.

The J gene is TRBJ2-7, the V gene TRBV27, with D possibly matching TRBD1 (5 bases). Deletions cut 4 bases from V and 0 bases from J, with 13 bases between. The CDR3 spans 15 residues. Germline V gene lookup returns CDR1 MNHEY and CDR2 SMNVEV (reference sequence). The CDR3 is CASSSRTRSSYEQYF. CDR3 bases: TGTGCCAGCAGTTCCCGGACAAGGAGCTCCTACGAGCAGTACTTC.